The 30 T cell receptor beta chains reported below all come from one sample, sequenced in a study of shared clonotypes between healthy human individuals. Some clones are missing from TCRdb's copy, which holds only in-frame ones; the method was immunoSEQ multiplex PCR. This sample has 170,000 or so clones, with 60% to 75% found just once. The source material was memory CD4+ T cells sorted from blood. Sample subset: CD45RA-negative fraction. The receptors originated from a man under 40 in good health.

This clone was seen more than once but under ten times. This rearrangement joins TRBV19 to TRBJ1-1; no clear D. Germline V gene sequence: CDR1 LNHDA, CDR2 SQIVND (reference sequence). V shed 9 bases and J shed 7 bases, with 18 bases lying between them. The CDR3 is 13 amino acids. The CDR3 region has the DNA TGTGCCAGCGTGACCCACGGACGGGGTGAAGCTTTCTTT. It yields the protein CASVTHGRGEAFF. The entire variable domain, with the rest obtained from reference TRBV19 and TRBJ1-1, is as follows: DGGITQSPKYLFRKEGQNVTLSCEQNLNHDAMYWYRQDPGQGLRLIYYSQIVNDFQKGDIAEGYSVSREKKESFPLTVTSAQKNPTAFYLCASVTHGRGEAFFGQGTRLTVV.

V gene TRBV5-4 combines with J gene TRBJ2-1, with 7 nucleotides matching TRBD1. Trimming at V came to 4 bases and at J to 7 bases, leaving 8 bases not matched to a gene. CDR3 length equals 14 residues. Germline CDR1 is SGHNT and CDR2 is YYREEE (reference sequence). The CDR3 DNA reads TGTGCCAGCAGCATCGACAGGGTGGGGAATGAGCAGTTCTTC. Amino acids: CASSIDRVGNEQFF.

This clone was seen a few times. The CDR3 reads CASSTGTGEQYF. CDR3 nucleotides: TGTGCCAGCAGTACCGGGACTGGCGAGCAGTACTTC. J is TRBJ2-7 and V is TRBV6-6; possible D gene TRBD2, 6 bases. Germline CDR1 MNHNY, CDR2 SVGAGI (reference sequence). The CDR3 loop spans 12 amino acids. Trimming pared 5 bases from V and 6 bases from J, leaving 11 bases between.

The chain couples TRBV10-3 to TRBJ2-7; 9 bases are a match to TRBD1. Looked up from germline, CDR1 is ENHRY and CDR2 is SYGVKD. This CDR3 comprises 14 residues. V gave up 3 bases and J gave up 2 bases; unmatched junction bases: 2. The CDR3 loop is CAISDGTGTYEQYF. DNA of the CDR3: TGTGCCATCAGTGATGGGACAGGGACCTACGAGCAGTACTTC.

The V call is TRBV10-3, the J call TRBJ2-5, with TRBD2 matching over 7 bases. The CDR3 runs 14 residues. Trimming cost V 8 bases and J 5 bases; bases outside gene matches: 11. The germline V gene has CDR1 ENHRY and CDR2 SYGVKD. The CDR3 bases are TGTGCCATCTCCCCGGGAGGAGGGTATGAGACCCAGTACTTC. Protein sequence: CAISPGGGYETQYF.

V is TRBV2 and J is TRBJ2-1; 8 bases agree with TRBD2. Germline trimming cut 7 bases from V and 4 bases from J; bases unmatched to any gene: 9. Germline V CDR1 and CDR2: SNHLY, FYNNEI. This CDR3 has 15 residues. CDR3 sequence reads: CASNPGTSGYNEQFF. The CDR3 DNA reads TGTGCCAGCAACCCCGGGACTAGTGGGTACAATGAGCAGTTCTTC. Full variable domain (outside the CDR3, taken from reference TRBV2 and TRBJ2-1): EPEVTQTPSHQVTQMGQEVILRCVPISNHLYFYWYRQILGQKVEFLVSFYNNEISEKSEIFDDQFSVERPDGSNFTLKIRSTKLEDSAMYFCASNPGTSGYNEQFFGPGTRLTVL.

The chain employs TRBV30 and TRBJ2-7, with TRBD2 identical over 8 bases. CDR1 is GTSNPN, CDR2 SVGIG, per germline (reference sequence). Unmatched junction bases numbered 11, after V lost 4 bases and J lost 3 bases. This CDR3 is built from 15 residues. Here the CDR3 reads CAWKEGSGSVYEQYF. The CDR3 DNA is TGTGCCTGGAAAGAAGGGAGCGGGAGCGTCTACGAGCAGTACTTC.

This chain joins TRBV11-2 and TRBJ2-5; 12 nucleotides agree with TRBD2. This CDR3 comprises 17 residues. Germline-derived CDR1 and CDR2 are SGHAT and FQNNGV. V was clipped by 5 bases and J by 3 bases; unmatched bases: 10. The CDR3 nucleotides are TGTGCCAGCAGCCTCCGACTAGCGGGGGACAAAAAAGAGACCCAGTACTTC. Its translation is CASSLRLAGDKKETQYF.

This clone was seen ten or more times. This chain links TRBV2 with TRBJ2-7, with TRBD1 matching 7 bases. From germline, CDR1 is SNHLY and CDR2 FYNNEI. The CDR3 has 14 residues. The junction had 11 bases not matched to a gene; V was cut back by 7 bases and J by 5 bases. The CDR3 reads CASTEQGPSDEQYF. In DNA form, the CDR3 reads TGTGCCAGCACCGAACAGGGGCCGAGCGACGAGCAGTACTTC.

CDR3 amino acids: CASRHYKQGNRETQYF. The CDR3 bases are TGTGCCAGCAGACACTATAAACAGGGTAATCGGGAGACCCAGTACTTC. V gene TRBV5-4 combines with J gene TRBJ2-5; maybe TRBD1 (6 bases). Per the germline V gene, CDR1 is SGHNT and CDR2 is YYREEE (reference sequence). The CDR3 is made up of 16 amino acids. Deletions cut 5 bases from V and 5 bases from J, with 22 bases between.

The chain links TRBV28 to TRBJ2-1; 11 bases are shared with TRBD2. Germline V gene data show CDR1 as MDHEN and CDR2 as SYDVKM. The V segment lost 7 bases and the J segment 7 bases; nucleotides outside the gene matches: 9. The CDR3 spans 15 residues. CDR3 bases: TGTGCCAGCACCACTAGCGGGAGCAGACTTAATGAGCAGTTCTTC. It yields the protein CASTTSGSRLNEQFF.

This clone occurred many times. The chain uses TRBV4-1 and TRBJ2-5; tentatively, D is TRBD1 or TRBD2 (5 bases each). The length of the CDR3 is 15 residues. V was clipped by 1 base and J by 2 bases, with 11 bases between them. From germline, CDR1 is MGHRA and CDR2 YSYEKL. The CDR3 here is CASSQGGSLQETQYF. The CDR3, as DNA: TGCGCCAGCAGCCAAGGGGGGTCCCTTCAAGAGACCCAGTACTTC.

Details on this clone: Additional DNA sequences in this sample encode the identical CDR3. This rearrangement joins TRBV14 to TRBJ2-7; the match to TRBD2 covers 13 bases. CDR3 length: 16 residues. Germline CDR1 is SGHDN and CDR2 is FVKESK. The ends lost 1 base at V and 1 base at J; junction bases unmatched: 1. The DNA of the CDR3 is TGTGCCAGCAGCCAAGGACTAGCGGGAGGATCCTACGAGCAGTACTTC. The encoded protein is CASSQGLAGGSYEQYF.

DNA for the CDR3: TGTGCCAGCAGCTTGATACCGGGACAGGATGCTCATGGCTACACCTTC. Its protein product is CASSLIPGQDAHGYTF. This chain links TRBV5-5 with TRBJ1-2; 8 bases align to TRBD1. The CDR3 is 16 residues long. Per germline, CDR1 SGHKS and CDR2 YYEKEE (reference sequence). The V and J ends lost 1 base and 6 bases, in that order; junction bases with no gene match: 11.

The V call is TRBV9, the J call TRBJ2-7; D remains unclear. V lost 0 bases and J 3 bases, leaving 13 bases between the germline ends. Germline loops: CDR1 SGDLS, CDR2 YYNGEE. The CDR3 runs to 15 residues. CDR3 nucleotides: TGTGCCAGCAGCGTAGATTCCAGTGGCGGCTACGAGCAGTACTTC. It yields the protein CASSVDSSGGYEQYF.

This clone was detected once. The CDR3, as DNA: TGTGCCAGCAGCACCCGTGGGGGTGGAAACACCATATATTTT. Its translation: CASSTRGGGNTIYF. This chain joins TRBV7-8 and TRBJ1-3; D perhaps matches TRBD1 (5 bases). V was pared by 5 bases and J by 3 bases, with 11 bases between. The CDR3 contains 14 residues. Per the germline V gene, CDR1 is SGHVS and CDR2 is FQNEAQ. The entire variable domain, with the rest obtained from reference TRBV7-8 and TRBJ1-3, is as follows: GAGVSQSPRYKVAKRGQDVALRCDPISGHVSLFWYQQALGQGPEFLTYFQNEAQLDKSGLPSDRFFAERPEGSVSTLKIQRTQQEDSAVYLCASSTRGGGNTIYFGEGSWLTVV.

This clone showed up just once. The chain uses TRBV28 and TRBJ2-7, with TRBD1 matching 11 bases. The V and J ends lost 5 bases and 3 bases, in that order; junction bases with no gene match: 6. Germline CDR1 is MDHEN and CDR2 is SYDVKM. The CDR3 sequence is 15 residues long. CDR3 protein: CASSRPGTGGYEQYF. CDR3 DNA: TGTGCCAGCAGTAGGCCCGGGACAGGGGGCTACGAGCAGTACTTC.

The gene calls are TRBV5-1 and TRBJ2-7; possible D gene TRBD1, 6 bases. The CDR3 is 14 residues long. The V end was cut by 4 bases, the J end by 4 bases, with 15 bases between. CDR1 and CDR2 (germline): SGHRS, YFSETQ. The CDR3 loop is CASSPGLDSYEQYF. CDR3 nucleotides: TGCGCCAGCAGCCCGGGCCTGGACAGTTACGAGCAGTACTTC.

This clone was found a few times. This chain uses TRBV25-1 with TRBJ1-1, with D unresolved. V was pared by 3 bases and J by 6 bases, with 8 bases between. Germline V gene data show CDR1 as MGHDK and CDR2 as SYGVNS. This CDR3 is 12 amino acids long. The CDR3 nucleotides read TGTGCCAGCAGTGAGAACGGCGCTGAAGCTTTCTTT. It translates to CASSENGAEAFF.

This clone was counted a few times. J is TRBJ2-7 and V is TRBV29-1, with a weak D call TRBD2 (6 bases). Trimming left V 8 bases short and J 0 bases short, with 23 bases between. This CDR3 comprises 16 residues. Germline CDR1 SQVTM, CDR2 ANQGSEA. The chain's CDR3 is CSCRRALGADSYEQYF. The CDR3 DNA is TGCAGCTGCCGGAGGGCCCTAGGAGCCGACTCCTACGAGCAGTACTTC.

This clone was counted only a few times. The chain recombines TRBV5-4 with TRBJ1-1; unclear D gene. V was shortened by 2 bases and J by 5 bases, with 19 bases between the two germline ends. This CDR3 spans 16 amino acids. CDR1 is SGHNT and CDR2 is YYREEE in the germline V gene (reference sequence). The CDR3 DNA sequence: TGTGCCAGCAGCTTTACCGGGATCCAGACGGGGACTGAAGCTTTCTTT. Its protein product is CASSFTGIQTGTEAFF.

This chain joins TRBV6-4 and TRBJ2-7; D may be TRBD1 or TRBD2 (5 bases each). This CDR3 is 12 amino acids long. Germline V CDR1 and CDR2: MRHNA, SNTAGT. The CDR3 nucleotides read TGTGGGCTGGGACGGCTTCTTTACGAGCAGTACTTC. It specifies CGLGRLLYEQYF.

The table lists this clone with a few counts. This chain uses TRBV2 with TRBJ2-7; D gene ambiguous. Germline CDR1 reads SNHLY; CDR2 reads FYNNEI. V was trimmed by 9 bases and J by 3 bases, leaving 9 bases between them. This CDR3 has 11 amino acids. The CDR3 region is CASGVHYEQYF. CDR3 nucleotides: TGTGCCAGTGGGGTTCACTACGAGCAGTACTTC. The full variable domain, rest sourced from reference TRBV2 and TRBJ2-7, is EPEVTQTPSHQVTQMGQEVILRCVPISNHLYFYWYRQILGQKVEFLVSFYNNEISEKSEIFDDQFSVERPDGSNFTLKIRSTKLEDSAMYFCASGVHYEQYFGPGTRLTVT.

CDR3: CAWSEGFRDRGNNQPQHF. Written as DNA, the CDR3 is TGTGCCTGGAGTGAAGGCTTTAGAGACAGGGGAAACAATCAGCCCCAGCATTTT. The V call is TRBV30, the J call TRBJ1-5; 8 bases are a match to TRBD1. Germline loops: CDR1 GTSNPN, CDR2 SVGIG (reference sequence). Unmatched junction bases numbered 14, after V lost 1 base and J lost 3 bases. The CDR3 is 18 residues long.

The sample holds a few counts of this clone. The chain has TRBV29-1 and TRBJ2-3, with TRBD1 as a possible D gene (5 bases). The V end lost 4 bases, the J end lost 7 bases, and 18 bases lay between the germline ends. Germline loops: CDR1 SQVTM, CDR2 ANQGSEA. This CDR3 spans 14 amino acids. The CDR3 DNA sequence: TGCAGCGTTGTAGGATCGTCAGTGGGGCATACGCAGTATTTT. This translates into CSVVGSSVGHTQYF.

The rearrangement uses TRBV10-3 and TRBJ2-2; no definite D call. The germline V and J ends were trimmed by 3 bases and 5 bases, with 7 bases remaining between them. From germline, CDR1 is ENHRY and CDR2 SYGVKD. This CDR3 contains 13 residues. The CDR3 sequence: CAISDRETGELFF. The CDR3 region has the DNA TGTGCCATCAGTGATAGGGAAACCGGGGAGCTGTTTTTT.

The sample holds a few counts of this clone. The chain has TRBV7-6 and TRBJ2-3; D might be TRBD2 (6 bases). The CDR3 is made up of 16 amino acids. With 5 bases removed from V and 1 base from J, the gap between germline ends came to 16 bases. CDR1 and CDR2 from the germline V gene are SGHVS and FNYEAQ. CDR3 DNA: TGTGCCAGCAGCCTCGGGAGCAACGGTGGCACAGATACGCAGTATTTT. Its translation is CASSLGSNGGTDTQYF.

This clone has more than one count but fewer than ten. This sequence joins TRBV2 and TRBJ1-4, with D unclear. V shed 6 bases and J shed 0 bases, with 8 bases lying between them. Germline CDR1 and CDR2: SNHLY and FYNNEI. The CDR3 loop spans 14 amino acids. The CDR3 reads CASRADATNEKLFF. CDR3 nucleotides: TGTGCCAGCAGGGCGGATGCAACTAATGAAAAACTGTTTTTT.

This clone was counted a few times. The V call is TRBV11-2, the J call TRBJ2-1; no definite D call. Germline CDR1 and CDR2: SGHAT and FQNNGV. This CDR3 has 13 amino acids. V lost 3 bases to trimming and J lost 0 bases, with 3 bases between them. The CDR3 loop reads CASSLDSYNEQFF. CDR3 nucleotides: TGTGCCAGCAGCTTGGACTCCTACAATGAGCAGTTCTTC. Using reference TRBV11-2 and TRBJ2-1 for the parts outside the CDR3, the full variable domain is EAGVAQSPRYKIIEKRQSVAFWCNPISGHATLYWYQQILGQGPKLLIQFQNNGVVDDSQLPKDRFSAERLKGVDSTLKIQPAKLEDSAVYLCASSLDSYNEQFFGPGTRLTVL.

This clone came up many times. J is TRBJ1-1 and V is TRBV11-2; TRBD1 aligns across 10 bases. The J segment lost 6 bases and the V segment lost 1 base, leaving 5 bases of the junction unmatched. Germline V gives CDR1 SGHAT, CDR2 FQNNGV. The CDR3 runs 15 residues. DNA for the CDR3: TGTGCCAGCAGCTTAGCCTTGGACAGGGGGGCTGAAGCTTTCTTT. Translation gives CASSLALDRGAEAFF.